Listed below are T cell receptor beta chains from one sample, sequenced in a study of identical twins. TCRdb re-called the 5' RACE reads through MiXCR, storing one row per CDR3 protein. The sample lists some 230,000 distinct CDR3 sequences, approximately 7.1% occurring once. These data also formed part of another study, on T cells expressing NK-cell markers.

Sequencing was done on a sample of CD8+ T cells sorted from blood. The receptors were gathered from a woman aged 18 to 35 in good health. The CDR3 runs from the conserved cysteine through the conserved F or W. The order of the fields is J gene, D gene, clone size, CDR3 length, V gene, CDR3 DNA, CDR3 protein. The D gene is left open where the match is weak. Size tells how often a clone was seen (once, few, many) or the class of an expanded clone, and some rows leave it out.

>TRBJ2-3|.|few|15|TRBV25-1
TGTGCCAGCAGTGACCCCGGGAGTGGGAAAGATACGCAGTATTTT
CASSDPGSGKDTQYF
>TRBJ2-1|.|.|15|TRBV7-9
TGTGCCAGCAGCTTAGAACTAGCCCCCTTCAATGAGCAGTTCTTC
CASSLELAPFNEQFF
>TRBJ1-1|.|many|12|TRBV6-1
TGTGCCAGCAGGGGGGGGGCCGTAGAAGCTTTCTTT
CASRGGAVEAFF
>TRBJ2-1|.|.|15|TRBV9
TGTGCCAGCAGCTCCTCCGGGACTTCAATCAATGAGCAGTTCTTC
CASSSSGTSINEQFF
>TRBJ2-3|TRBD2|.|15|TRBV3-1
TGTGCCAGCAGCCAAGAGGGCGGGGGGCGAGATACGCAGTATTTT
CASSQEGGGRDTQYF
>TRBJ2-1|.|.|12|TRBV11-3
TGTGCCAGCAGCGAATATGAAGACGAGCAGTTCTTC
CASSEYEDEQFF
>TRBJ2-7|.|.|15|TRBV11-2
TGTGCCAGCAGCTTATTTCCGGGCGTCTCCTACGAGCAGTACTTC
CASSLFPGVSYEQYF
>TRBJ1-1|TRBD1|.|14|TRBV12-3/TRBV12-4
TGTGCCAGCACCAACAGGGGCGCGGACACTGAAGCTTTCTTT
CASTNRGADTEAFF
>TRBJ1-1|.|.|11|TRBV2
TGTGCCAGAGGAGGGGGAGCTGAAGCTTTCTTT
CARGGGAEAFF
>TRBJ2-7|TRBD2|.|15|TRBV20-1
TGCAGTGCTAAGGACACTTACGGGAGGGGATACGAGCAGTACTTC
CSAKDTYGRGYEQYF
>TRBJ2-1|.|few|15|TRBV6-1
TGTGCCAGCAGGGGGGGGCAGGGCTCCTACAATGAGCAGTTCTTC
CASRGGQGSYNEQFF
>TRBJ2-1|TRBD2|few|15|TRBV14
TGTGCCAGCAGCCTGGGGGGGAAGCGCTACAATGAGCAGTTCTTC
CASSLGGKRYNEQFF
>TRBJ2-2|TRBD1|.|15|TRBV4-1
TGCGCCAGCAGCTCCAGGACAGGGTGGACCGGGGAGCTGTTTTTT
CASSSRTGWTGELFF
>TRBJ2-3|.|.|16|TRBV5-1
TGCGCCAGCAGCTCAGGGACGCCCCTACTCGCAGATACGCAGTATTTT
CASSSGTPLLADTQYF
>TRBJ2-1|.|.|14|TRBV6-5
TGTGCCAGCAGCTATAATCAGGGATACAATGAGCAGTTCTTC
CASSYNQGYNEQFF
>TRBJ2-3|TRBD2|few|16|TRBV6-5
TGTGCCAGCAGTTACATAGCGGGGGGGGGCACAGATACGCAGTATTTT
CASSYIAGGGTDTQYF
>TRBJ1-1|.|many|14|TRBV6-1
TGTGCCAGCAGGACCTCGGGAGTTAACACTGAAGCTTTCTTT
CASRTSGVNTEAFF
>TRBJ2-7|.|many|13|TRBV2
TGTGCCAGCAGTCTCGCCAGGACCTACGAGCAGTACTTC
CASSLARTYEQYF
>TRBJ1-4|TRBD1|many|15|TRBV4-2
TGTGCCAGCAGCCGCCCGGACAGGGCTAATGAAAAACTGTTTTTT
CASSRPDRANEKLFF
>TRBJ1-1|.|.|13|TRBV2
TGTGCCAGCAGTGGCCGGTGGGACACTGAAGCTTTCTTT
CASSGRWDTEAFF
>TRBJ2-7|.|many|15|TRBV7-9
TGTGCCACCTCACGAGGGAGGGGGCAAAAGAACGAGCAGTACTTC
CATSRGRGQKNEQYF
>TRBJ2-5|.|.|13|TRBV2
TGTGCCAGCAGTGGGACAGTCGGCGAGACCCAGTACTTC
CASSGTVGETQYF